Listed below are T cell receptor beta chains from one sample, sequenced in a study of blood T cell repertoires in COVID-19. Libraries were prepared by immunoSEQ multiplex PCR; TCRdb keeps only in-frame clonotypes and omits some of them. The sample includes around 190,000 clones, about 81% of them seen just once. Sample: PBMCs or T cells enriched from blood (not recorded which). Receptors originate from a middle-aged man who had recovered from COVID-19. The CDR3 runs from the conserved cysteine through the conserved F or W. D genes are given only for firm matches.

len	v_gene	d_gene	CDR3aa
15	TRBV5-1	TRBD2	CASSLSGGSTDTQYF
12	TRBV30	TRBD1	CAWDRGSYGYTF
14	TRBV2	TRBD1	CASSKGAMNTEAFF
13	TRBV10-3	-	CAIRRQENTEAFF
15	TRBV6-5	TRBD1	CASSRRQGVGNTIYF
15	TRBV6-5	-	CASHGRDKGNSPLHF
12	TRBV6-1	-	CASSGHDYEQYF
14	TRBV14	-	CASSQDFVAGGYTF
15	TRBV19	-	CASSISPVKKETQYF
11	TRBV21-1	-	CASNVKSEAFF
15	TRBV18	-	CASSARQVPNTEAFF
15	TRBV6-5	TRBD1	CASSYLGQGDSGYTF
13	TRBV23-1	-	CASSLPGGVEAFF
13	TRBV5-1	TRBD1	CASSWDREFGYTF
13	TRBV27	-	CASSWRANYGYTF
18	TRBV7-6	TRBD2	CASSLDGLAGGRYNEQFF